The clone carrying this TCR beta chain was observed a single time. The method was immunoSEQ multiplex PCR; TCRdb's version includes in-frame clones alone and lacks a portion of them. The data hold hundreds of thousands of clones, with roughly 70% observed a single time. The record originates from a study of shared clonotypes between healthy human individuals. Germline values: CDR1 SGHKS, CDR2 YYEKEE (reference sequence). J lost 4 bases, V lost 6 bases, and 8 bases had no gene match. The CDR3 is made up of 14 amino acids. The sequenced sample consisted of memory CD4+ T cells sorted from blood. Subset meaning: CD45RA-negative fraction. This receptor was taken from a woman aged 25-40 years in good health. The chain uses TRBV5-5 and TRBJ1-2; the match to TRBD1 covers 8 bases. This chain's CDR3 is CASTGQGLRYGYTF. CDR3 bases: TGTGCCAGCACCGGACAGGGTCTTCGCTATGGCTACACCTTC.